This T cell receptor (beta chain) came from a study of regulatory T cells in long-lasting Graves disease. In its sample, this clonotype was seen many times. Construction of the TCR beta libraries employed iRepertoire HTBI primers in conjunction with Arm-PCR of CDR3 regions. Via MiXCR, TCRdb re-called the multiplex PCR reads, giving one row per CDR3 protein. The profile shows about 520,000 distinct CDR3 sequences, around 12% of them singletons. Time point in this sample: newly diagnosed GD, antithyroid drugs for less than 3 months. Extracted PBMC RNA gave rise to the TCR library. The CDR3 loop spans 14 amino acids. The germline V gene encodes CDR1 MDHEN and CDR2 SYDVKM. After removal of 2 bases from V and 9 bases from J, the junction contained 9 bases not matched to a gene. The sample was also linked to a second study, of T cells in Graves' hyperthyroidism and ophthalmopathy.

The sequence was collected from a woman under 40 with Graves disease. The chain recombines TRBV28 with TRBJ1-1, with TRBD1 identical over 7 bases. The material was peripheral blood mononuclear cells (PBMCs), obtained at new diagnosis, from a patient treated with antithyroid drugs. The CDR3 spells CASSLIQEGAQAFF. The CDR3 DNA is TGTGCCAGCAGTTTAATCCAGGAGGGGGCCCAAGCTTTCTTT.